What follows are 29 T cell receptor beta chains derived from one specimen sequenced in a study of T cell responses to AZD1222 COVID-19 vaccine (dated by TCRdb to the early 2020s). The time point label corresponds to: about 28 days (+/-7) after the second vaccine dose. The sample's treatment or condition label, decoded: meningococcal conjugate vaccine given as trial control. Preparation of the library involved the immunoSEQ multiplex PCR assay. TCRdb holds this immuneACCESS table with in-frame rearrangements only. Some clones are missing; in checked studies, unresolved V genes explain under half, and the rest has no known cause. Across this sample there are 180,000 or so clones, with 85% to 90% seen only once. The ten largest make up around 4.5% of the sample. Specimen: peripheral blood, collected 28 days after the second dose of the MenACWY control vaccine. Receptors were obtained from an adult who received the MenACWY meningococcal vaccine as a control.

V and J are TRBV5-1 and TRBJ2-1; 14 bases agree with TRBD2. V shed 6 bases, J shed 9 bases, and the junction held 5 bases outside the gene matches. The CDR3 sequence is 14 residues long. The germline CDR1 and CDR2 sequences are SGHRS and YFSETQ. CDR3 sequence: CASTGTSGSFEQFF. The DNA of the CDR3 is TGCGCCAGCACCGGGACTAGCGGGAGTTTTGAGCAGTTCTTC. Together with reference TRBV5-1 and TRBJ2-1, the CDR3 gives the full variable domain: KAGVTQTPRYLIKTRGQQVTLSCSPISGHRSVSWYQQTPGQGLQFLFEYFSETQRNKGNFPGRFSGRQFSNSRSEMNVSTLELGDSALYLCASTGTSGSFEQFFGPGTRLTVL.

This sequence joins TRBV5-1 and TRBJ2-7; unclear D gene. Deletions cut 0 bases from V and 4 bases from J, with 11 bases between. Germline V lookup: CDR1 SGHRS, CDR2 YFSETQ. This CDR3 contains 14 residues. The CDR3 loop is CASSLGLGPYEQYF. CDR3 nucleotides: TGCGCCAGCAGCTTGGGGCTAGGGCCTTACGAGCAGTACTTC.

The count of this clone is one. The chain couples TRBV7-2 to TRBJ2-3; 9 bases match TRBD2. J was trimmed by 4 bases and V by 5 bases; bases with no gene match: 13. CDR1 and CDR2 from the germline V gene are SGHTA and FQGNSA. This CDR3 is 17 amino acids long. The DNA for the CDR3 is TGTGCCAGCAGCGTAAGCCTAATTAGCGGGGGAGCAGATACGCAGTATTTT. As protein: CASSVSLISGGADTQYF.

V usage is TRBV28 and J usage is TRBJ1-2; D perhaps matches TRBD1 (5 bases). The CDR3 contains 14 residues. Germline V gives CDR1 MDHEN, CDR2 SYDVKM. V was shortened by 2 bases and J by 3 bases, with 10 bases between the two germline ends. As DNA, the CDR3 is TGTGCCAGCAGTTTAAACCGGGGGGACTATGGCTACACCTTC. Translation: CASSLNRGDYGYTF.

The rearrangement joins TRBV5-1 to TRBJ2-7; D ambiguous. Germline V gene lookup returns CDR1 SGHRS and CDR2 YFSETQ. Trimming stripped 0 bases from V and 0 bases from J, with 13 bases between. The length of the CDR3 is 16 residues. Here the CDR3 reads CASSLVGLDLSYEQYF. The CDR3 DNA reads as TGCGCCAGCAGCTTGGTAGGGCTAGACCTCTCCTACGAGCAGTACTTC.

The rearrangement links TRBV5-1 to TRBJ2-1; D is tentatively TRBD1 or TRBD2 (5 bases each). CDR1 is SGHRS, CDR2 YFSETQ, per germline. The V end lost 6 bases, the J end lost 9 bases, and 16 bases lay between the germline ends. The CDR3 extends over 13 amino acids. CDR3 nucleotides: TGCGCCAGCAAGTGGCAGGGAGTGGTTGAGCAGTTCTTC. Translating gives CASKWQGVVEQFF. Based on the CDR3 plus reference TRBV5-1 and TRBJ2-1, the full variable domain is KAGVTQTPRYLIKTRGQQVTLSCSPISGHRSVSWYQQTPGQGLQFLFEYFSETQRNKGNFPGRFSGRQFSNSRSEMNVSTLELGDSALYLCASKWQGVVEQFFGPGTRLTVL.

This CDR3 reads CSASRLFPSSYEQYF. In DNA form, the CDR3 reads TGCAGTGCTAGTAGGTTGTTCCCTAGCTCCTACGAGCAGTACTTC. The V gene is TRBV20-1, the J gene TRBJ2-7; no firm D call. The CDR3 consists of 15 residues. Trimming removed 3 bases from V and 0 bases from J, with 15 bases in between. In germline, CDR1 is DFQATT, CDR2 SNEGSKA (reference sequence).

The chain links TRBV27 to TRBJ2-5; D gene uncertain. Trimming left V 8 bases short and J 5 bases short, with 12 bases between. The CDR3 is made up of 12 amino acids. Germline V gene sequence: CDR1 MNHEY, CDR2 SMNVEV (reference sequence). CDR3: CASGRSEETQYF. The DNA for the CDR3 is TGTGCCAGCGGTCGGTCCGAGGAGACCCAGTACTTC.

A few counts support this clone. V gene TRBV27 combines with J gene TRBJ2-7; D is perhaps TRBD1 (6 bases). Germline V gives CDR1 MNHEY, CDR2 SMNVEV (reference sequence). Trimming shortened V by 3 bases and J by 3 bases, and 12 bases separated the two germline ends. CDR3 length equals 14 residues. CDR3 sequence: CASSFSQGYYEQYF. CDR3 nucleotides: TGTGCCAGCAGTTTTTCCCAGGGGTACTACGAGCAGTACTTC.

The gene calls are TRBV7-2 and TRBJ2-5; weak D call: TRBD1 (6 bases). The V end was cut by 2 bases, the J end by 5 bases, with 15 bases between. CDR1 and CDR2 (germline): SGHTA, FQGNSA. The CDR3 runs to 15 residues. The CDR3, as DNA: TGTGCCAGCAGCTTAACGTCAGGGGCACTGGAGACCCAGTACTTC. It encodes CASSLTSGALETQYF.

The chain's CDR3 is CASSLERREYNEKLFF. As DNA, the CDR3 is TGTGCCAGCAGCTTAGAACGACGGGAATATAATGAAAAACTGTTTTTT. The genes are TRBV7-9 and TRBJ1-4; D is unresolved. Deletions cut 1 base from V and 4 bases from J, with 13 bases between. This CDR3 region has 16 residues. Germline V gene sequence: CDR1 SEHNR, CDR2 FQNEAQ (reference sequence).

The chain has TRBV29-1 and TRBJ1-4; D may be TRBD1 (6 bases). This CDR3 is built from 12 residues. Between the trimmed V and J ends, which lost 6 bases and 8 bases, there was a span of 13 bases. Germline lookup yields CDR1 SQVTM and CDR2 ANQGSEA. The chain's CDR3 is CSVGAGAEKLFF. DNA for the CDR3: TGCAGCGTGGGGGCAGGGGCCGAAAAACTGTTTTTT.

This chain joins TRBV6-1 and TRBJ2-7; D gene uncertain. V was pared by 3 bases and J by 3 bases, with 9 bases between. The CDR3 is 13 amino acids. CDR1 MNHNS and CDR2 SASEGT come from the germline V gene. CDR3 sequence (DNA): TGTGCCAGCAGTGACACCCCAGTCTACGAGCAGTACTTC. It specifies CASSDTPVYEQYF.

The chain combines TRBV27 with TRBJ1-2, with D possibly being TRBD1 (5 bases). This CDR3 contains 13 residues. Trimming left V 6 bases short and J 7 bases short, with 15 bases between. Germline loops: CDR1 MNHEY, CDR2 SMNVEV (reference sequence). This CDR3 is CASSPGGVFGYTF. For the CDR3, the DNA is TGTGCCAGCAGCCCGGGGGGAGTATTTGGCTACACCTTC.

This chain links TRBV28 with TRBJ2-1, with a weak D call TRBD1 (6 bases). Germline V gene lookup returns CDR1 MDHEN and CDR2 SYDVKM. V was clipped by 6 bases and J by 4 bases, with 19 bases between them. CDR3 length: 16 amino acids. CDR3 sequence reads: CASRNYLTGWYNEQFF. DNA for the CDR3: TGTGCCAGCAGGAATTACCTGACAGGTTGGTACAATGAGCAGTTCTTC.

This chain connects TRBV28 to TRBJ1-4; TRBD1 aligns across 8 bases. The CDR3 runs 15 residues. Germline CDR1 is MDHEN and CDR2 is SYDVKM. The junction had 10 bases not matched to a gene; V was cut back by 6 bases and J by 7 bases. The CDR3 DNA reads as TGTGCCAGCAGCAGTCAGGGGGCGCACGGTGAAAAACTGTTTTTT. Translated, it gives CASSSQGAHGEKLFF.

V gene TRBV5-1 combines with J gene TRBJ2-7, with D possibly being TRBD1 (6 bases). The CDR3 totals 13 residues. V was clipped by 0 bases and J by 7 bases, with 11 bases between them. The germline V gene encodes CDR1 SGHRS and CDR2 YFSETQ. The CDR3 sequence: CASSLDRVGEQYF. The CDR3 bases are TGCGCCAGCAGCTTGGACAGGGTAGGTGAGCAGTACTTC.

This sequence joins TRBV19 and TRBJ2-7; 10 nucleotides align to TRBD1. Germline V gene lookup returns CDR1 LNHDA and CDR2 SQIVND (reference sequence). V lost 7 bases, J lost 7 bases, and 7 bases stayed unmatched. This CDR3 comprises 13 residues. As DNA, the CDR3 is TGTGCCAGTACCAGGGACAGGGGAAGAGAGCAGTACTTC. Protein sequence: CASTRDRGREQYF.

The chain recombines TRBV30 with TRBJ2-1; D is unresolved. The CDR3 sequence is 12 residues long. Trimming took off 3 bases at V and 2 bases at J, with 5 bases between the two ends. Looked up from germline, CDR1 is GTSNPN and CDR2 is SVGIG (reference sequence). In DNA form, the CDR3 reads TGTGCCTGGAGCCCCACCTACAATGAGCAGTTCTTC. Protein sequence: CAWSPTYNEQFF.

The CDR3 DNA reads as TGCGCCAGCAGCCCGGGACTAGCGGGAGTCTACGAGCAGTACTTC. This codes for CASSPGLAGVYEQYF. This chain joins TRBV5-1 and TRBJ2-7, with 14 positions matching TRBD2. The germline gives CDR1 SGHRS, CDR2 YFSETQ. CDR3 length equals 15 residues. V dropped 4 bases and J dropped 3; count of bases not matched to a gene: 3.

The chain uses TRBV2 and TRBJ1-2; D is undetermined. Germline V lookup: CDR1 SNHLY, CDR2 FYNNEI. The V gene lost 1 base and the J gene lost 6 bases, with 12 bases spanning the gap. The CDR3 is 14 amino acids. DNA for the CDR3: TGTGCCAGCAGTGAAGGGTGGGGTAGGCATGGCTACACCTTC. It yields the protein CASSEGWGRHGYTF.

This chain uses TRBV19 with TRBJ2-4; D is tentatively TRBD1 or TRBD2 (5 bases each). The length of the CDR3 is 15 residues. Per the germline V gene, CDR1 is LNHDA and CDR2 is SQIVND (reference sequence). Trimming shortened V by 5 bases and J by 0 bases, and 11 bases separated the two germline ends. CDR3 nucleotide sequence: TGTGCCAGTAGTCTCTTGGGGGTAGCCAAAAACATTCAGTACTTC. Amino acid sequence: CASSLLGVAKNIQYF.

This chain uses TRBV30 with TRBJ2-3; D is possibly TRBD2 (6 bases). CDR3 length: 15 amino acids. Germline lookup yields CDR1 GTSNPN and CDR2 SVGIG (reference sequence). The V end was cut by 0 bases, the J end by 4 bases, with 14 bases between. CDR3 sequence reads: CAWSVSQRVPDTQYF. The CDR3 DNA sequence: TGTGCCTGGAGTGTATCGCAGCGGGTCCCAGATACGCAGTATTTT.

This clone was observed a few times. The CDR3, as DNA: TGTGGGAGTGGACAGGGGGTTGATGAGCAGTTCTTC. It specifies CGSGQGVDEQFF. The rearrangement uses TRBV28 and TRBJ2-1; 10 bases line up with TRBD1. The CDR3 is 12 residues long. Germline V lookup: CDR1 MDHEN, CDR2 SYDVKM.

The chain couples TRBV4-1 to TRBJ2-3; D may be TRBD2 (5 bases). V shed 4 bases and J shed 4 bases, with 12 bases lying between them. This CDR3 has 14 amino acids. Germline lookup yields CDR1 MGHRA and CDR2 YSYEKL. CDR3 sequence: CASSREWRADTQYF. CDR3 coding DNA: TGCGCCAGCAGCCGGGAATGGCGGGCAGATACGCAGTATTTT.

The CDR3 reads CASSLYGQGQPQHF. Written as DNA, the CDR3 is TGCGCCAGCAGCTTGTATGGACAAGGACAGCCCCAGCATTTT. The rearrangement links TRBV5-1 to TRBJ1-5, with D tentatively TRBD1 (5 bases). Germline lookup yields CDR1 SGHRS and CDR2 YFSETQ. V was trimmed by 1 base and J by 7 bases, leaving 12 bases between them. There are 14 residues in the CDR3.

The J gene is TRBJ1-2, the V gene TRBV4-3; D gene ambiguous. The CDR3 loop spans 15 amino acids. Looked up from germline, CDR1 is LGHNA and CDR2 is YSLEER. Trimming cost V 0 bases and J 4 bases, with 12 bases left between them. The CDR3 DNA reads TGCGCCAGCAGCCAAGAGTCCGGATGGAGCTATGGCTACACCTTC. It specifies CASSQESGWSYGYTF.

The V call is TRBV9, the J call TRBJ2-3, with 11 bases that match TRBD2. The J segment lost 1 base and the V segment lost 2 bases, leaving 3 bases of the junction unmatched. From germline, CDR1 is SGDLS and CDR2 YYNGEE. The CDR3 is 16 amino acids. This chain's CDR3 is CASSVLAGGRTDTQYF. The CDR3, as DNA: TGTGCCAGCAGCGTTCTAGCGGGAGGCCGCACAGATACGCAGTATTTT.

CDR3 sequence reads: CASSHYFEQGPGTDTQYF. In DNA form, the CDR3 reads TGCGCCAGCAGTCACTATTTCGAACAGGGGCCGGGCACAGATACGCAGTATTTT. J is TRBJ2-3 and V is TRBV4-1; 7 nucleotides match TRBD1. This CDR3 is built from 18 residues. CDR1 is MGHRA and CDR2 is YSYEKL in the germline V gene. V lost 6 bases, J lost 1 base, and 16 bases stayed unmatched.